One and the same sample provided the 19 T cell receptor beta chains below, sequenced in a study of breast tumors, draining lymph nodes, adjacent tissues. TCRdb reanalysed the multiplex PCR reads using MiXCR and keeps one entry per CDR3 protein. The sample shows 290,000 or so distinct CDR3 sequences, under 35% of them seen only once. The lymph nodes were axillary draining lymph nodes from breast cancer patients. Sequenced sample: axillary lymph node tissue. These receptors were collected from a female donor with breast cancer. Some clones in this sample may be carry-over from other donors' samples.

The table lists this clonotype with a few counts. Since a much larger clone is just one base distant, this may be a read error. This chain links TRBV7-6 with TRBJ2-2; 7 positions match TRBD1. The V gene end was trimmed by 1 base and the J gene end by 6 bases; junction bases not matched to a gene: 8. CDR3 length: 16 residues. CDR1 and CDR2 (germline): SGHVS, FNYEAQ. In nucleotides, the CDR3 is TGTGCCAGCAGCTTAGTCTCGGTAACAGGGGCCGGGGAGCTGTTTTTT. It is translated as CASSLVSVTGAGELFF.

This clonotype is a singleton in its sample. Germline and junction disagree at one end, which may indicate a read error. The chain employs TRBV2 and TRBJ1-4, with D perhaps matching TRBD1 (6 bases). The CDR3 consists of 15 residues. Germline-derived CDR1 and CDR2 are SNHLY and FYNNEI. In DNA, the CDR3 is TGTGCCAGCAGTGAAACCGGGACAAGAAGTGAAAAACTGTTCTTT. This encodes CASSETGTRSEKLFF.

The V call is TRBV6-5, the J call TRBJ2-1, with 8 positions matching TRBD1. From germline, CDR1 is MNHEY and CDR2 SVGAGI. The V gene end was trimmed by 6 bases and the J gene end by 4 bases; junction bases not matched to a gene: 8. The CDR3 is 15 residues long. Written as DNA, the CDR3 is TGTGCCAGCAGACCTGACAGGGGACCATACAATGAGCAGTTCTTC. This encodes CASRPDRGPYNEQFF.

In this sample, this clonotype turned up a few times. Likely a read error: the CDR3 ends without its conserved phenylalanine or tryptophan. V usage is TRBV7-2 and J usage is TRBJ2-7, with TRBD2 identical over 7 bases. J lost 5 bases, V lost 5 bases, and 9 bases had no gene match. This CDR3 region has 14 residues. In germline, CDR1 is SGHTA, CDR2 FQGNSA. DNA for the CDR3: TGTGCCAGCAGCCCCCCCGCGGGAGTAAACGAGCAGTACCTC. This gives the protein CASSPPAGVNEQYL.

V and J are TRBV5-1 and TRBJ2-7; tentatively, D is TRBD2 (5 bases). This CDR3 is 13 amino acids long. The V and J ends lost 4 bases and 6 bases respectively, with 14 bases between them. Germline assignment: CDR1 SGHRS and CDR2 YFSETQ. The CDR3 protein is CASSPGLDCEQYF. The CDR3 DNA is TGCGCCAGCAGCCCTGGACTGGACTGCGAGCAGTACTTC.

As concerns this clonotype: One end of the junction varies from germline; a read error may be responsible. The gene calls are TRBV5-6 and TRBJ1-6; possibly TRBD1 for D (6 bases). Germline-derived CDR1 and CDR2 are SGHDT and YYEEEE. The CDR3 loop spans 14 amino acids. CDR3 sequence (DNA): TGCGCCAGCAGCTTAGGGGGTAGTAGTTCACCCCTCCACTTT. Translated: CASSLGGSSSPLHF.

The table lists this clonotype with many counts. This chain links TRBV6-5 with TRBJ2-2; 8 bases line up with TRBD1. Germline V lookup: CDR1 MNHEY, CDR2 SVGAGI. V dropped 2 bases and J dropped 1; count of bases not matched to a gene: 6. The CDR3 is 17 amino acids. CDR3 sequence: CASSYPQGARNTGELFF. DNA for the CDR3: TGTGCCAGCAGTTACCCGCAGGGGGCGCGGAACACCGGGGAGCTGTTTTTT.

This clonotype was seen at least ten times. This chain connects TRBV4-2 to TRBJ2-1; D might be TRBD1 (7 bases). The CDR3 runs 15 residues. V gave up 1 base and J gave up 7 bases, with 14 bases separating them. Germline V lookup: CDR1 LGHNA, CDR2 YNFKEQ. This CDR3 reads CASSQGTGGTNEQFF. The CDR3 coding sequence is TGTGCCAGCAGCCAAGGGACAGGCGGGACAAATGAGCAGTTCTTC.

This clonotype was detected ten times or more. CDR3 coding DNA: TGTGCCAGCAGCTTTTCAGCAGTAACCTACAATGAGCAGTTCTTC. Protein sequence: CASSFSAVTYNEQFF. The chain combines TRBV7-9 with TRBJ2-1; D is ambiguous. The CDR3 totals 15 residues. Trimming shortened V by 3 bases and J by 2 bases, and 11 bases separated the two germline ends. Germline-derived CDR1 and CDR2 are SEHNR and FQNEAQ (reference sequence).

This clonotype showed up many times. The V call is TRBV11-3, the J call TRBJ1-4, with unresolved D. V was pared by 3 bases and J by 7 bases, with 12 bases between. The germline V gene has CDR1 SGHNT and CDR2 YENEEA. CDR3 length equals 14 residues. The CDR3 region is CASSLYGSPEKLFF. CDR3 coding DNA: TGTGCCAGCAGCTTGTACGGAAGCCCTGAAAAACTGTTTTTT.

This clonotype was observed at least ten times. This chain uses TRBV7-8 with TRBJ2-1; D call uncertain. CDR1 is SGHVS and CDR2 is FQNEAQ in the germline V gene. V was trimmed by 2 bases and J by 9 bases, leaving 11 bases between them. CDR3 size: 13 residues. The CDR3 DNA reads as TGTGCCAGCAGCTTAACGGACGCCGGTGAGCAGTTCTTC. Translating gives CASSLTDAGEQFF.

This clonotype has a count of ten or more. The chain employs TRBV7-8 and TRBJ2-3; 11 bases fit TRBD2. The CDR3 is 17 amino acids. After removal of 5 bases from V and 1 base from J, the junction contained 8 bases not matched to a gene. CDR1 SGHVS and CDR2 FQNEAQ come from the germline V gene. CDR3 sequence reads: CASSVASGRKGTDTQYF. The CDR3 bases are TGTGCCAGCAGCGTCGCTAGCGGGAGGAAGGGCACAGATACGCAGTATTTT.

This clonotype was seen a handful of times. In DNA form, the CDR3 reads TGTGCCAGCAGCTTTAGAGGAGCTGAAGCTTTCTTT. It is translated as CASSFRGAEAFF. The chain employs TRBV5-6 and TRBJ1-1; unclear D gene. V was trimmed by 2 bases and J by 6 bases, leaving 8 bases between them. Germline V lookup: CDR1 SGHDT, CDR2 YYEEEE. The CDR3 totals 12 residues.

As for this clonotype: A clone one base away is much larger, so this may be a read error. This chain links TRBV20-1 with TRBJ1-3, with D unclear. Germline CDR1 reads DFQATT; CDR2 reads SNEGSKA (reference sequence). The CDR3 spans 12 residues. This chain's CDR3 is CSARSSGNTTYF. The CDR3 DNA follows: TGCAGTGCTAGGTCCTCTGGAAACACCACATATTTT.

The CDR3 protein is CSATGTSKSTIYF. In nucleotides, the CDR3 is TGCAGTGCTACCGGGACATCAAAGTCCACCATATATTTT. The chain couples TRBV20-1 to TRBJ1-3; D might be TRBD1 (6 bases). Trimming removed 4 bases at V and 9 bases at J, with 16 bases between. In germline, CDR1 is DFQATT, CDR2 SNEGSKA (reference sequence). CDR3 size: 13 residues.

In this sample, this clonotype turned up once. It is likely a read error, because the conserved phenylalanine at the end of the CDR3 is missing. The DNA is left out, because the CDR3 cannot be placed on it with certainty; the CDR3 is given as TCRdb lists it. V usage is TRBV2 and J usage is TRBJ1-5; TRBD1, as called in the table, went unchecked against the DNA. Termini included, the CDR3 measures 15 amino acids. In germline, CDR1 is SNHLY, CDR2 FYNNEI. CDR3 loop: CASRGQTNSNQPRHL.

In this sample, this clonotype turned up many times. In DNA, the CDR3 is TGTGCCAGCAGCCAAGTCGGGCGGGAGAACACCGGGGAGCTGTTTTTT. Amino acid sequence: CASSQVGRENTGELFF. V usage is TRBV4-2 and J usage is TRBJ2-2, with D possibly TRBD2 on 6 matching bases. Germline assignment: CDR1 LGHNA and CDR2 YNFKEQ. The V end lost 1 base, the J end lost 1 base, and 10 bases lay between the germline ends. The CDR3 is 16 amino acids.

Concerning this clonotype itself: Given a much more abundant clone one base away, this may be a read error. DNA for the CDR3: TGCGCCAGCGCACTACTAGCGGGTCTCGACAATGAGCAGTCCTTC. As protein: CASALLAGLDNEQSF. The chain is built from TRBV5-1 and TRBJ2-1, with TRBD2 matching 9 bases. The germline gives CDR1 SGHRS, CDR2 YFSETQ. The CDR3 runs 15 residues.

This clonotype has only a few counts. The DNA of the CDR3 is TGTGCCAGCAGTTTATCGCACAGGGGCGAGCAGTACTTC. It is translated as CASSLSHRGEQYF. The V call is TRBV27, the J call TRBJ2-7; 7 bases agree with TRBD1. The CDR3 totals 13 residues. The J segment lost 6 bases and the V segment lost 0 bases, leaving 2 bases of the junction unmatched. Germline V lookup: CDR1 MNHEY, CDR2 SMNVEV (reference sequence).